This is a list of T cell receptor beta chains from one sample in a study of blood T cell repertoires in COVID-19. Sequencing was performed with immunoSEQ multiplex PCR; in TCRdb, only in-frame clones are kept and a portion is missing. The data hold around 250,000 clones, with 88% observed a single time. Sequencing was performed on PBMCs or T cells enriched from blood (not recorded which). These receptors originate from a woman aged 40 to 50 with acute COVID-19. Each CDR3 is given with its conserved first and last residue. The D gene is left open where the match is weak. Only some rows state a clone size, as once, few, many or a class for expanded clones.

length	size	V	J	D	DNA	CDR3
18	-	TRBV27	TRBJ1-4	-	TGTGCCAGCAGATCGACACGGCGGGGCATTGCAACTAATGAAAAACTGTTTTTT	CASRSTRRGIATNEKLFF
18	-	TRBV5-6	TRBJ2-7	TRBD2	TGTGCCAGCAGCTTACGGACTAGCGGGAGAATGGGGGGATACGAGCAGTACTTC	CASSLRTSGRMGGYEQYF
18	-	TRBV5-1	TRBJ1-2	-	TGCGCCAGCAGCCCCCGACCGGGGGGCCCAGGTGTTAACTATGGCTACACCTTC	CASSPRPGGPGVNYGYTF
16	-	TRBV9	TRBJ1-3	-	TGTGCCAGCAGCGTAGCCCCCCTAGGGGCTGGAAACACCATATATTTT	CASSVAPLGAGNTIYF
15	-	TRBV19	TRBJ1-1	TRBD1	TGTGCCAGTAGTACCCTATCCAGGGGGCGAACTGAAGCTTTCTTT	CASSTLSRGRTEAFF
14	-	TRBV7-9	TRBJ1-1	-	TGTGCCAGCAGCTTACCGGCGGGAGGGACTGAAGCTTTCTTT	CASSLPAGGTEAFF
16	-	TRBV7-8	TRBJ1-2	-	TGTGCCAGCAGCGAAACTAGACGGGGTCCGGGGTATGGCTACACCTTC	CASSETRRGPGYGYTF
15	-	TRBV3-1/TRBV3-2	TRBJ2-5	-	TGTGCCAGCAGCCAAGAAGTAGGGGTCGGGGAGACCCAGTACTTC	CASSQEVGVGETQYF
17	-	TRBV29-1	TRBJ2-1	TRBD2	TGCAGCGGACTAGCGGGAGTCTCGGGGGGCTCCTACAATGAGCAGTTCTTC	CSGLAGVSGGSYNEQFF
13	-	TRBV10-2	TRBJ1-5	-	TGCGCCAGCAGTGAGTGGCCCAATCAGCCCCAGCATTTT	CASSEWPNQPQHF
15	-	TRBV12-5	TRBJ1-6	-	TGTGCTAGTGGTTTGGCCCACAGGCCGGATTCACCCCTCCACTTT	CASGLAHRPDSPLHF
13	few	TRBV5-1	TRBJ1-2	-	TGCGCCAGCAGCTTCCAGTTAAACTATGGCTACACCTTC	CASSFQLNYGYTF
17	-	TRBV19	TRBJ1-5	TRBD1	TGTGCCAGTAGTATACCCAGGGGGCACCCGGGGCGTCGGCCCCAGCATTTT	CASSIPRGHPGRRPQHF
15	few	TRBV5-8	TRBJ1-6	-	TGTGCCAGCAGAACCTATGGGGCGAATAATTCACCCCTCCACTTT	CASRTYGANNSPLHF
13	-	TRBV11-2	TRBJ1-3	-	TGTGCCAGCAGCTTTTTTACTGGAAACACCATATATTTT	CASSFFTGNTIYF
16	-	TRBV18	TRBJ1-1	-	TGTGCCAGCTCACCGTCTGTCGAGGGGGGGCGTCCTGAAGCTTTCTTT	CASSPSVEGGRPEAFF
16	-	TRBV27	TRBJ2-7	-	TGTGCCAGCAGTTTATCGATGGCAGGGGCAACCTACGAGCAGTACTTC	CASSLSMAGATYEQYF
13	-	TRBV12-3/TRBV12-4	TRBJ2-7	-	TGTGCCAGCAGTTTGGGGCCTTTGTACGAGCAGTACTTC	CASSLGPLYEQYF
14	-	TRBV7-8	TRBJ1-1	-	TGTGCCAGCAGCTCCGGGACACTGAACACTGAAGCTTTCTTT	CASSSGTLNTEAFF
15	-	TRBV7-9	TRBJ1-2	-	TGTGCCAGCAGCCCCGGACGGGGAAGCATTTATGGCTACACCTTC	CASSPGRGSIYGYTF
14	-	TRBV2	TRBJ2-5	-	TGTGCCAGCAGTGTGGCGGGAACGCAAGAGACCCAGTACTTC	CASSVAGTQETQYF
16	-	TRBV19	TRBJ1-5	TRBD1	TGTGCCAGTAGTCGCCGGGACAGGGGGCGCATTCAGCCCCAGCATTTT	CASSRRDRGRIQPQHF
15	-	TRBV18	TRBJ2-1	TRBD1	TGTGCCAGCTCAGGACAGGGGGCGGGTTACAATGAGCAGTTCTTC	CASSGQGAGYNEQFF
16	-	TRBV9	TRBJ2-2	TRBD2	TGTGCCAGCAGCCCAAGGACTAGCGGGAGTGTCGGGGAGCTGTTTTTT	CASSPRTSGSVGELFF
15	-	TRBV5-1	TRBJ1-1	-	TGCGCCAGCAGCTTGGCTACAGCAATGAACACTGAAGCTTTCTTT	CASSLATAMNTEAFF
14	-	TRBV7-8	TRBJ1-3	-	TGTGCCAGCAGCTTACAGGGTCCTGGAAACACCATATATTTT	CASSLQGPGNTIYF
16	-	TRBV15	TRBJ2-1	TRBD2	TGTGCCACCAGCAGATCTCGGACTAGCGGGAGGGCGGAGCAGTTCTTC	CATSRSRTSGRAEQFF
16	-	TRBV5-1	TRBJ2-3	TRBD1	TGCGCCAGCAGCCCAAGGGGGGACAGGGTTACAGATACGCAGTATTTT	CASSPRGDRVTDTQYF
18	-	TRBV27	TRBJ2-1	TRBD2	TGTGCCAGCAGTTTGACTAGCGGGAGGGTAGGGTCCTACAATGAGCAGTTCTTC	CASSLTSGRVGSYNEQFF
13	-	TRBV5-1	TRBJ2-1	TRBD1	TGCGCCAGCAGCCCCGGGACAGAGTTATGGCAGTTCTTC	CASSPGTELWQFF
14	-	TRBV24-1	TRBJ2-1	-	TGTGCCACCAGTGGCGGGACGCGTAACAATGAGCAGTTCTTC	CATSGGTRNNEQFF
15	-	TRBV24-1	TRBJ1-5	-	TGTGCCACCAGTGATTCAGGACTGGCTAATCAGCCCCAGCATTTT	CATSDSGLANQPQHF
15	-	TRBV5-6	TRBJ2-2	TRBD2	TGTGCCAGCAGCTACCTAGCGGGATTCACCGGGGAGCTGTTTTTT	CASSYLAGFTGELFF
15	-	TRBV5-1	TRBJ2-7	TRBD2	TGCGCCAGCAGCTTGGGTCAGGTCGGGGGGTACGAGCAGTACTTC	CASSLGQVGGYEQYF
13	-	TRBV4-1	TRBJ1-3	-	TGCGCCAGCGGAGGGATCTCTGGAAACACCATATATTTT	CASGGISGNTIYF
13	once	TRBV7-8	TRBJ2-7	TRBD1	TGTGCCAGCAGCCGGGACAGCCCCTACGAGCAGTACTTC	CASSRDSPYEQYF
14	-	TRBV24-1	TRBJ2-1	-	TGTGCCACCAGTGATTTAACAGGAGACAATGAGCAGTTCTTC	CATSDLTGDNEQFF
14	-	TRBV10-3	TRBJ1-3	TRBD1	TGTGCCATCGCTGGGGACAGGGATGGAAACACCATATATTTT	CAIAGDRDGNTIYF
16	-	TRBV3-1/TRBV3-2	TRBJ1-6	TRBD1	TGTGCCAGCAGCCCCAACCCGGGACAGTATAATTCACCCCTCCACTTT	CASSPNPGQYNSPLHF
16	-	TRBV4-3	TRBJ2-1	TRBD2	TGCGCCAGCAGCCAAGAAGGACTAGATCCCTACAATGAGCAGTTCTTC	CASSQEGLDPYNEQFF
16	-	TRBV7-9	TRBJ1-1	TRBD1	TGTGCCAGCAGCCGACGGACAGGGGGAACGAACACTGAAGCTTTCTTT	CASSRRTGGTNTEAFF
13	-	TRBV27	TRBJ2-3	-	TGTGCCAGCAGTTTCGGGAGCTCAGATACGCAGTATTTT	CASSFGSSDTQYF
18	-	TRBV9	TRBJ2-1	TRBD2	TGTGCCAGCAGCGTAGTGGCTAGCGGGATGAGCTCCTACAATGAGCAGTTCTTC	CASSVVASGMSSYNEQFF
15	-	TRBV27	TRBJ2-5	TRBD2	TGTGCCAGCAGTCGCGGGAGGTTCATACGGGAGACCCAGTACTTC	CASSRGRFIRETQYF
16	-	TRBV7-2	TRBJ1-1	-	TGTGCCAGCAGCCTTCTTGGACGACAGCAAAACACTGAAGCTTTCTTT	CASSLLGRQQNTEAFF
19	-	TRBV3-1/TRBV3-2	TRBJ1-5	-	TGTGCCAGCAGCCAAGATCGGGAACTTGAGACCGTTAGCAATCAGCCCCAGCATTTT	CASSQDRELETVSNQPQHF
15	-	TRBV19	TRBJ2-1	TRBD2	TGTGCCAGTAGTAAAGCGGGAGGGTACGACAATGAGCAGTTCTTC	CASSKAGGYDNEQFF
9	-	TRBV27	TRBJ1-2	-	TGTGCCAGCAGTTCGGGCTACACCTTC	CASSSGYTF
15	-	TRBV4-3	TRBJ1-5	TRBD1	TGCGCCAGCAGCCAAGGGACAGGGTTCAGGCAGCCCCAGCATTTT	CASSQGTGFRQPQHF
13	few	TRBV2	TRBJ2-7	-	TGTGCCAGCAGTGGGGCAGAAACCTACGAGCAGTACTTC	CASSGAETYEQYF
14	-	TRBV25-1	TRBJ2-5	TRBD1	TGTGCCAGCAGTGAGGCCAGGGGGCCCGAGACCCAGTACTTC	CASSEARGPETQYF
13	once	TRBV28	TRBJ1-2	-	TGTGCCAGCAGTCTCGGTCGAGAAAATGGCTACACCTTC	CASSLGRENGYTF
14	-	TRBV11-3	TRBJ2-1	-	TGTGCCAGCAGCCGGGGAAACCGGGAGAATGAGCAGTTCTTC	CASSRGNRENEQFF
13	-	TRBV28	TRBJ2-7	-	TGTGCCAGCAGTGCCCCGAGGACCTACGAGCAGTACTTC	CASSAPRTYEQYF
14	once	TRBV7-8	TRBJ1-3	-	TGTGCCAGCAGCCCCGGGAGCTCTGGAAACACCATATATTTT	CASSPGSSGNTIYF